The 16 T cell receptor beta chains presented below share a single source sample, sequenced in a study of shared clonotypes between healthy human individuals. The table came from immunoSEQ multiplex PCR; TCRdb's copy has only in-frame clones and leaves some out. Of roughly 2.5 million clones listed, approximately 90% are singletons. Sequenced: naive CD4+ T cells sorted from blood. Subset of the sample: CD45RA+ positively selected. These receptors all stem from a man younger than 35 in good health.

The rearrangement links TRBV4-1 to TRBJ2-5; weak D call: TRBD2 (5 bases). CDR1 MGHRA and CDR2 YSYEKL come from the germline V gene. This CDR3 is 13 amino acids long. V was clipped by 3 bases and J by 2 bases, with 7 bases between them. The CDR3 region is CASSHGLQETQYF. In DNA, the CDR3 is TGCGCCAGCAGCCACGGACTGCAAGAGACCCAGTACTTC.

V is TRBV5-1 and J is TRBJ2-3, with 7 nucleotides matching TRBD2. Germline V lookup: CDR1 SGHRS, CDR2 YFSETQ. Trimming cost V 3 bases and J 2 bases; bases outside gene matches: 6. The CDR3 has 15 amino acids. In DNA, the CDR3 is TGCGCCAGCAGCTGGGGTAGCGGGTCCACAGATACGCAGTATTTT. It translates to CASSWGSGSTDTQYF. The variable domain in full, completed from reference TRBV5-1 and TRBJ2-3, reads KAGVTQTPRYLIKTRGQQVTLSCSPISGHRSVSWYQQTPGQGLQFLFEYFSETQRNKGNFPGRFSGRQFSNSRSEMNVSTLELGDSALYLCASSWGSGSTDTQYFGPGTRLTVL.

The V gene is TRBV11-1, the J gene TRBJ2-5; D unresolved. There are 16 residues in the CDR3. V dropped 1 base and J dropped 0 bases, with 12 bases sitting between them. Germline V gives CDR1 SGHAT, CDR2 FQDESV (reference sequence). This chain's CDR3 is CASSLEVSRNQETQYF. In nucleotides, the CDR3 is TGTGCCAGCAGCTTAGAAGTTAGCCGAAACCAAGAGACCCAGTACTTC. Looking up the rest from reference TRBV11-1 and TRBJ2-5 gives the full variable domain: EAEVAQSPRYKITEKSQAVAFWCDPISGHATLYWYRQILGQGPELLVQFQDESVVDDSQLPKDRFSAERLKGVDSTLKIQPAELGDSAMYLCASSLEVSRNQETQYFGPGTRLLVL.

The rearrangement uses TRBV5-4 and TRBJ1-3, with 7 bases fitting TRBD1. The CDR3 is 15 residues long. Germline V lookup: CDR1 SGHNT, CDR2 YYREEE (reference sequence). V dropped 5 bases and J dropped 0; count of bases not matched to a gene: 5. The CDR3 here is CASRMTGSSGNTIYF. The CDR3, as DNA: TGTGCCAGCAGGATGACAGGGAGCTCTGGAAACACCATATATTTT. Full variable domain (rest looked up from reference TRBV5-4 and TRBJ1-3): ETGVTQSPTHLIKTRGQQVTLRCSSQSGHNTVSWYQQALGQGPQFIFQYYREEENGRGNFPPRFSGLQFPNYSSELNVNALELDDSALYLCASRMTGSSGNTIYFGEGSWLTVV.

This CDR3 reads CASSLDRSYNEQFF. CDR3 nucleotide sequence: TGTGCCAGCAGCCTGGACAGATCCTACAATGAGCAGTTCTTC. V gene TRBV7-2 combines with J gene TRBJ2-1, with a possible D match to TRBD1 (6 bases). Between the trimmed V and J ends, which lost 5 bases and 1 base, there was a span of 9 bases. The CDR3 extends over 14 amino acids. The germline gives CDR1 SGHTA, CDR2 FQGNSA. Full variable domain (remainder filled in from reference TRBV7-2 and TRBJ2-1): GAGVSQSPSNKVTEKGKDVELRCDPISGHTALYWYRQSLGQGLEFLIYFQGNSAPDKSGLPSDRFSAERTGGSVSTLTIQRTQQEDSAVYLCASSLDRSYNEQFFGPGTRLTVL.

As concerns this clone: Other DNA sequences of this sample code for an identical CDR3. The V gene is TRBV18, the J gene TRBJ1-2; a possible D gene is TRBD1 (6 bases). Trimming took 3 bases from V and 2 from J, leaving 7 bases between them. Germline CDR1 and CDR2: KGHSH and LQKENI. The CDR3 is 13 amino acids. CDR3 protein: CASSPDRNYGYTF. The CDR3 coding sequence is TGTGCCAGCTCACCCGACAGGAACTATGGCTACACCTTC.

The genes are TRBV4-1 and TRBJ1-2; tentatively, D is TRBD1 (5 bases). With 3 bases removed from V and 0 bases from J, the gap between germline ends came to 17 bases. Germline CDR1 and CDR2: MGHRA and YSYEKL. CDR3 length equals 17 residues. CDR3 DNA sequence: TGCGCCAGCAGCCAGCCCGTTCAGGACATAGCTAACTATGGCTACACCTTC. It yields the protein CASSQPVQDIANYGYTF.

The J gene is TRBJ2-7, the V gene TRBV6-5; D gene unclear. V lost 6 bases, J lost 4 bases, and 16 bases lay in between. The length of the CDR3 is 14 residues. Germline V gives CDR1 MNHEY, CDR2 SVGAGI. This CDR3 is CASSTGPNGYEQYF. CDR3 nucleotides: TGTGCCAGCAGCACCGGGCCGAACGGATACGAGCAGTACTTC.

The chain carries TRBV10-3 and TRBJ1-4; 7 nucleotides agree with TRBD1. The length of the CDR3 is 15 residues. After removal of 6 bases from V and 4 bases from J, the junction contained 8 bases not matched to a gene. Per germline, CDR1 ENHRY and CDR2 SYGVKD. The CDR3 spells CAISPGQANNEKLFF. In DNA, the CDR3 is TGTGCCATCAGCCCCGGACAGGCTAATAATGAAAAACTGTTTTTT.

This clone is a singleton in its sample. CDR3 nucleotides: TGCGCCAGCAGCTTAATGGGGACAGCTAATCAGCCCCAGCATTTT. Protein product: CASSLMGTANQPQHF. The rearrangement uses TRBV4-1 and TRBJ1-5; 7 bases align to TRBD1. Germline V gene lookup returns CDR1 MGHRA and CDR2 YSYEKL. V shed 5 bases, J shed 4 bases, and the junction held 8 bases outside the gene matches. The CDR3 loop spans 15 amino acids.

The gene calls are TRBV7-9 and TRBJ1-1; no clear D gene. The germline CDR1 and CDR2 sequences are SEHNR and FQNEAQ (reference sequence). The CDR3 consists of 14 residues. With 4 bases removed from V and 1 base from J, the gap between germline ends came to 10 bases. The CDR3 coding sequence is TGTGCCAGCAGCTGGACGGCGGGGAACACTGAAGCTTTCTTT. This translates into CASSWTAGNTEAFF. The full variable domain, its missing parts supplied by reference TRBV7-9 and TRBJ1-1, is DTGVSQNPRHKITKRGQNVTFRCDPISEHNRLYWYRQTLGQGPEFLTYFQNEAQLEKSRLLSDRFSAERPKGSFSTLEIQRTEQGDSAMYLCASSWTAGNTEAFFGQGTRLTVV.

This clone was picked up one time. J is TRBJ2-3 and V is TRBV7-9; 7 bases align to TRBD2. The CDR3 totals 13 residues. Germline CDR1 and CDR2: SEHNR and FQNEAQ (reference sequence). Losses at the gene ends were 5 bases for V and 14 bases for J; bases not matched to a gene: 13. The CDR3 DNA sequence: TGTGCCAGCAGCCAATCCACCGGGACTACACTGTATTTT. It encodes CASSQSTGTTLYF.

CDR3 sequence reads: CSVPGQGVNYGYTF. In DNA, the CDR3 is TGCAGCGTTCCCGGACAGGGTGTGAACTATGGCTACACCTTC. The chain carries TRBV29-1 and TRBJ1-2; 8 nucleotides match TRBD1. Germline CDR1 is SQVTM and CDR2 is ANQGSEA. This CDR3 is built from 14 residues. The V segment lost 5 bases and the J segment 2 bases; nucleotides outside the gene matches: 7.

V and J are TRBV4-1 and TRBJ1-1; D gene unclear. The CDR3 is made up of 13 amino acids. V dropped 6 bases and J dropped 4 bases, with 12 bases sitting between them. The germline V gene encodes CDR1 MGHRA and CDR2 YSYEKL. The CDR3 DNA is TGCGCCAGCAGAGTTAATGGCGGCACTGAAGCTTTCTTT. This gives the protein CASRVNGGTEAFF.

The chain uses TRBV5-4 and TRBJ1-4; D not certain. V shed 3 bases and J shed 3 bases, with 0 bases lying between them. The length of the CDR3 is 11 residues. Germline loops: CDR1 SGHNT, CDR2 YYREEE (reference sequence). The CDR3 region is CASSSNEKLFF. In DNA form, the CDR3 reads TGTGCCAGCAGCTCTAATGAAAAACTGTTTTTT.

This clone was seen just once. This chain uses TRBV2 with TRBJ1-1; D is unclear. Looked up from germline, CDR1 is SNHLY and CDR2 is FYNNEI. The V gene lost 7 bases and the J gene lost 5 bases, with 20 bases spanning the gap. The CDR3 is 15 residues long. The DNA for the CDR3 is TGTGCCAGCATGACGACCACTTTGGGCGTAACTGAAGCTTTCTTT. Translation: CASMTTTLGVTEAFF.